The source of this T cell receptor (beta chain) is a study of glioma-infiltrating T cells. At the level of the study: Low-grade gliomas were grade II; glioblastomas were grade IV at initial diagnosis. Sequencing aimed for 4.5- to 10-fold coverage of 750,000 to 1,000,000 peripheral T cells.

The CDR3 loop spans 15 amino acids. V lost 2 bases and J lost 2, with 13 bases in between. In germline, CDR1 is MNHEY, CDR2 SVGEGT. The iRepertoire nested amplicon-rescue multiplex PCR amplified TCR alpha and beta CDR3s from RNA. One-step reverse transcription and amplification started from approximately 100-400 ng of tissue mRNA or PBMC total RNA. TCRdb analysed the multiplex PCR reads with MiXCR anew, one entry per CDR3 protein. The sample includes about 380,000 distinct CDR3 sequences, 41% of them seen just once. Overall study results and limits: Very few CDR3 sequences were shared between tissue and blood.

The sample holds many counts of this clonotype. Antigen unknown. The chain recombines TRBV6-2 or TRBV6-3 with TRBJ2-7, with a weak D call TRBD2 (5 bases). The TCR was taken from a human donor with low-grade glioma or glioblastoma, undergoing nonglioma brain surgery, or in good health (not recorded which). Sequencing was performed on glioma tissue, nonneoplastic brain tissue, or PBMCs (not recorded which). CDR3 loop: CASSYGADGAYEQYF. CDR3 coding DNA: TGTGCCAGCAGTTACGGCGCAGACGGGGCCTACGAGCAGTACTTC.